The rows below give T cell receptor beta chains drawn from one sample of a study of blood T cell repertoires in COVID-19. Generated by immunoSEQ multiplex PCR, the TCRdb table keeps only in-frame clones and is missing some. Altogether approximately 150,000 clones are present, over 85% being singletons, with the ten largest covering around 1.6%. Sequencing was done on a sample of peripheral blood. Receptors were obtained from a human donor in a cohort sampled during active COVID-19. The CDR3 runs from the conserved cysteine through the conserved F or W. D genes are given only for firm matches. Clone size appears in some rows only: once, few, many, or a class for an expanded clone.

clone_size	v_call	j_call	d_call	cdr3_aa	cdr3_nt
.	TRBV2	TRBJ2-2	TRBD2	CASSTSSGGNTGELFF	TGTGCCAGCAGCACCTCTAGCGGGGGAAACACCGGGGAGCTGTTTTTT
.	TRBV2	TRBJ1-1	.	CASRVEMNTEAFF	TGTGCCAGCAGGGTAGAGATGAACACTGAAGCTTTCTTT
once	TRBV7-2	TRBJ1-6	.	CASSLQKGSSYNSPLHF	TGTGCCAGCAGCTTACAGAAAGGGAGCTCCTATAATTCACCCCTCCACTTT
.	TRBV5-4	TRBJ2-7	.	CASSGRDNRYEQYF	TGTGCCAGCAGTGGCCGGGACAACCGTTACGAGCAGTACTTC
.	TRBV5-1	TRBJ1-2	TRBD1	CASSGGTGLVHGYTF	TGCGCCAGCAGCGGAGGGACAGGGTTGGTACATGGCTACACCTTC
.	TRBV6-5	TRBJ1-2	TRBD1	CASSLTTGTYGYTF	TGTGCCAGCAGCTTGACGACAGGGACCTATGGCTACACCTTC
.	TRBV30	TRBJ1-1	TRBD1	CAWKKRDSYNTEAFF	TGTGCCTGGAAAAAACGGGACAGTTATAACACTGAAGCTTTCTTT
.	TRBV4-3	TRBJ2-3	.	CASSQAFPTGGRDTQYF	TGCGCCAGCAGCCAAGCTTTCCCAACGGGGGGCCGGGATACGCAGTATTTT
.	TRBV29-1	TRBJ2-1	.	CSVEETGPNEQFF	TGCAGCGTTGAAGAAACTGGGCCTAATGAGCAGTTCTTC
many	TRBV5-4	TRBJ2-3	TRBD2	CASSSGTSGGTQYF	TGTGCCAGCAGCTCCGGGACTAGCGGGGGGACGCAGTATTTT
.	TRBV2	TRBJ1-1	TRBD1	CASSVGQGSNTEAFF	TGTGCCAGCAGCGTGGGACAGGGGTCGAACACTGAAGCTTTCTTT
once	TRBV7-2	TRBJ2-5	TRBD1	CASSVTGTGGWETQYF	TGTGCCAGCAGCGTAACCGGGACAGGGGGCTGGGAGACCCAGTACTTC
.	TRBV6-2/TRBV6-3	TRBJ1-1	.	CASSWGLRTVNTEAFF	TGTGCCAGCAGTTGGGGGTTGCGGACAGTGAACACTGAAGCTTTCTTT
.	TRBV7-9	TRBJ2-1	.	CASSQTSYNEQFF	TGTGCCAGCAGCCAGACTTCCTACAATGAGCAGTTCTTC
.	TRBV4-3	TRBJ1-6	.	CASSQERHGDSPLHF	TGCGCCAGCAGCCAAGAACGCCACGGGGATTCACCCCTCCACTTT
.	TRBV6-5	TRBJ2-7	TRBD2	CASSLGTSGAVEQYF	TGTGCCAGCAGTTTAGGGACTAGCGGGGCCGTCGAGCAGTACTTC
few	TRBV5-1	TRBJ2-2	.	CASSLALASAGELFF	TGCGCCAGCAGCTTGGCCTTAGCGTCCGCCGGGGAGCTGTTTTTT
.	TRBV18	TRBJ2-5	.	CASSPDQETQYF	TGTGCCAGCTCACCCGACCAAGAGACCCAGTACTTC
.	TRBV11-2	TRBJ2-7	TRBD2	CASSRTSGGLTF	TGTGCCAGCAGCCGGACTAGCGGGGGTCTCACTTTC
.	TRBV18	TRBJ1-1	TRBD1	CASSPANRGGNTEAFF	TGTGCCAGCTCACCCGCAAACAGGGGAGGGAACACTGAAGCTTTCTTT
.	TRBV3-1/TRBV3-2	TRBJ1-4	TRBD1	CASSPRGQTNEKLFF	TGTGCCAGCAGCCCGAGGGGACAGACTAATGAAAAACTGTTTTTT
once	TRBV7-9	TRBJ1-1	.	CASSSRVRNTEAFF	TGTGCCAGCAGCTCGCGGGTCAGGAACACTGAAGCTTTCTTT
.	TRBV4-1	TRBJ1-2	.	CASSQRSGNYGYTF	TGCGCCAGCAGCCAACGGTCAGGGAACTATGGCTACACCTTC
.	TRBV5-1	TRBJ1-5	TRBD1	CASSLGTGRNQPQHF	TGCGCCAGCAGCTTGGGGACAGGACGCAATCAGCCCCAGCATTTT
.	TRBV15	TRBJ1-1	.	CATSREGGLGNTEAFF	TGTGCCACCAGCAGAGAGGGGGGGCTGGGGAACACTGAAGCTTTCTTT
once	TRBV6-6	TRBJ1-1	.	CASSITVTEAFF	TGTGCCAGCAGTATTACTGTGACTGAAGCTTTCTTT
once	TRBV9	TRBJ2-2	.	CASSVVPTGELFF	TGTGCCAGCAGCGTAGTTCCTACCGGGGAGCTGTTTTTT
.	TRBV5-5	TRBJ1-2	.	CASSSNTYGYTF	TGTGCCAGCAGCTCAAACACCTATGGCTACACCTTC
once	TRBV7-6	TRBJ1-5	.	CASSPGGDQPQHF	TGTGCCAGCAGCCCCGGAGGTGATCAGCCCCAGCATTTT
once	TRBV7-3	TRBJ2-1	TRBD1	CASSPDRVGEQFF	TGTGCCAGCAGCCCCGACAGGGTTGGAGAGCAGTTCTTC
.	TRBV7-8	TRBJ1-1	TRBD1	CASSLDPGTVSAEAFF	TGTGCCAGCAGCTTAGACCCCGGGACAGTATCCGCTGAAGCTTTCTTT
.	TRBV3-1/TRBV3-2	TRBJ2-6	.	CASSQSGPRGGGANVLTF	TGTGCCAGCAGCCAATCCGGCCCTCGGGGAGGTGGGGCCAACGTCCTGACTTTC